The 21 T cell receptor beta chains reported below all come from one sample, sequenced in a study of T-cell memory formation after mild COVID-19. TCRdb redid the calling of the 5' RACE reads with MiXCR, one entry per CDR3 protein. The repertoire consists of 300,000 to 400,000 distinct CDR3 sequences, with approximately 15% occurring once and the leading ten covering around 20%. Input material: PBMCs or a T cell subset sorted from them (not recorded which). The receptors originated from a man aged 18-30 years who had mild COVID-19 (a few samples of this study predate the infection). Cell type and time point are not known.

There are a few counts of this clonotype. The chain is built from TRBV7-2 and TRBJ2-5, with 7 positions matching TRBD1. CDR3 length: 15 residues. The trim removed 6 bases at V and 2 bases at J, leaving 9 bases unmatched. Germline CDR1 reads SGHTA; CDR2 reads FQGNSA. In nucleotides, the CDR3 is TGTGCCAGCAGTTTATCGACAGGGCTACAAGAGACCCAGTACTTC. Protein sequence: CASSLSTGLQETQYF.

The rearrangement uses TRBV7-2 and TRBJ1-5; D is undetermined. Germline lookup yields CDR1 SGHTA and CDR2 FQGNSA. V lost 5 bases and J 3 bases, leaving 8 bases between the germline ends. There are 13 residues in the CDR3. The CDR3 DNA sequence: TGTGCCAGCAGCGAGACATACAATCAGCCCCAGCATTTT. Residues: CASSETYNQPQHF.

This clonotype showed up just a few times. The chain uses TRBV5-1 and TRBJ1-4, with D perhaps matching TRBD1 (6 bases). In germline, CDR1 is SGHRS, CDR2 YFSETQ. V was trimmed by 5 bases and J by 3 bases, leaving 17 bases between them. The CDR3 totals 16 residues. The CDR3 loop reads CASRPGAGMSNEKLFF. The CDR3 DNA is TGCGCCAGCAGGCCAGGGGCCGGCATGTCTAATGAAAAACTGTTTTTT.

The chain recombines TRBV5-1 with TRBJ1-1; possible D gene TRBD1, 5 bases. Germline loops: CDR1 SGHRS, CDR2 YFSETQ. Deletions cut 0 bases from V and 3 bases from J, with 12 bases between. The CDR3 is 15 amino acids. In DNA, the CDR3 is TGCGCCAGCAGCTTGGCCCCGGGGCACGACACTGAAGCTTTCTTT. Protein: CASSLAPGHDTEAFF.

The J gene is TRBJ1-4, the V gene TRBV5-5; 7 bases map to TRBD1. Trimming cost V 4 bases and J 7 bases; bases outside gene matches: 10. CDR3 size: 15 residues. Germline loops: CDR1 SGHKS, CDR2 YYEKEE (reference sequence). CDR3 coding DNA: TGTGCCAGCAGCGGCTCCGGGACAGAGGTTGAAAAACTGTTTTTT. Its translation: CASSGSGTEVEKLFF.

There are a few counts of this clonotype. The chain employs TRBV11-1 and TRBJ1-2, with a weak D call TRBD1 (5 bases). Germline V gene data show CDR1 as SGHAT and CDR2 as FQDESV (reference sequence). Between the trimmed V and J ends, which lost 3 bases and 8 bases, there was a span of 16 bases. CDR3 length: 14 residues. The CDR3 reads CASSFEGGVGGYTF. In nucleotides, the CDR3 is TGTGCCAGCAGCTTCGAGGGAGGGGTAGGCGGCTACACCTTC.

Only a few counts were recorded for this clonotype. The V and J genes are TRBV9 and TRBJ1-4; possibly TRBD1 for D (5 bases). Trimming took off 3 bases at V and 6 bases at J, with 9 bases between the two ends. The germline V gene has CDR1 SGDLS and CDR2 YYNGEE. The CDR3 sequence is 13 residues long. CDR3 DNA: TGTGCCAGCAGCGGACAGCTCCATGAAAAACTGTTTTTT. It codes for CASSGQLHEKLFF. The full variable domain, in which reference TRBV9 and TRBJ1-4 provide the parts outside the CDR3, is DSGVTQTPKHLITATGQRVTLRCSPRSGDLSVYWYQQSLDQGLQFLIQYYNGEERAKGNILERFSAQQFPDLHSELNLSSLELGDSALYFCASSGQLHEKLFFGSGTQLSVL.

This clonotype has ten or more counts. V and J are TRBV5-1 and TRBJ1-6; D remains ambiguous. Germline V gives CDR1 SGHRS, CDR2 YFSETQ. The CDR3 is 14 amino acids. The V end lost 4 bases, the J end lost 7 bases, and 12 bases lay between the germline ends. CDR3 amino acids: CASSNDRENSPLHF. The CDR3 DNA sequence: TGCGCCAGCAGCAACGATCGGGAGAATTCACCCCTCCACTTT.

This sequence joins TRBV2 and TRBJ2-7; D call uncertain. The CDR3 length is 16 residues. The V end lost 0 bases, the J end lost 2 bases, and 14 bases lay between the germline ends. Germline V lookup: CDR1 SNHLY, CDR2 FYNNEI. This CDR3 is CASSEAAPGWTYEQYF. In nucleotides, the CDR3 is TGTGCCAGCAGTGAAGCGGCCCCCGGGTGGACCTACGAGCAGTACTTC.

This clonotype was picked up a small number of times. The V and J genes are TRBV30 and TRBJ2-7; D uncertain. The CDR3 totals 13 residues. CDR1 GTSNPN and CDR2 SVGIG come from the germline V gene (reference sequence). V dropped 3 bases and J dropped 1 base, with 10 bases sitting between them. CDR3 DNA: TGTGCCTGGAGCAGGACGGCATCCTACGAGCAGTACTTC. Translated, it gives CAWSRTASYEQYF. Together with reference TRBV30 and TRBJ2-7, the CDR3 gives the full variable domain: SQTIHQWPATLVQPVGSPLSLECTVEGTSNPNLYWYRQAAGRGLQLLFYSVGIGQISSEVPQNLSASRPQDRQFILSSKKLLLSDSGFYLCAWSRTASYEQYFGPGTRLTVT.

The chain has TRBV2 and TRBJ1-3; 7 nucleotides match TRBD1. CDR1 and CDR2 from the germline V gene are SNHLY and FYNNEI. CDR3 length: 14 residues. The trim removed 6 bases at V and 2 bases at J, leaving 4 bases unmatched. CDR3 nucleotide sequence: TGTGCCAGCAGGCCCGACAGGGCTGGAAACACCATATATTTT. Protein: CASRPDRAGNTIYF.

The chain couples TRBV9 to TRBJ2-3; D might be TRBD2 (6 bases). Germline CDR1 SGDLS, CDR2 YYNGEE. V lost 5 bases and J 6 bases, leaving 19 bases between the germline ends. There are 15 residues in the CDR3. The CDR3 here is CASRAGTGSSDTQYF. In nucleotides, the CDR3 is TGTGCCAGCAGAGCCGGGACCGGGAGTTCGGATACGCAGTATTTT.

This chain uses TRBV19 with TRBJ1-5; D uncertain. This CDR3 has 14 residues. The germline gives CDR1 LNHDA, CDR2 SQIVND (reference sequence). V lost 3 bases, J lost 0 bases, and 6 bases lay in between. DNA of the CDR3: TGTGCCAGTAGTATTCTCAGTAGCAATCAGCCCCAGCATTTT. It encodes CASSILSSNQPQHF. Based on the CDR3 plus reference TRBV19 and TRBJ1-5, the full variable domain is DGGITQSPKYLFRKEGQNVTLSCEQNLNHDAMYWYRQDPGQGLRLIYYSQIVNDFQKGDIAEGYSVSREKKESFPLTVTSAQKNPTAFYLCASSILSSNQPQHFGDGTRLSIL.

Only a few counts were recorded for this clonotype. This chain links TRBV7-6 with TRBJ2-1; 10 bases agree with TRBD2. The CDR3 runs 18 residues. The germline CDR1 and CDR2 sequences are SGHVS and FNYEAQ. J lost 4 bases, V lost 6 bases, and 15 bases had no gene match. This CDR3 is CASSLRRASGGAYNEQFF. The DNA for the CDR3 is TGTGCCAGCAGTCTAAGGAGGGCTAGCGGGGGTGCTTACAATGAGCAGTTCTTC.

V gene TRBV15 combines with J gene TRBJ2-1; D possibly corresponds to TRBD1 (6 bases). CDR1 and CDR2 from the germline V gene are LNHNV and YYDKDF (reference sequence). With 1 base removed from V and 7 bases from J, the gap between germline ends came to 8 bases. The CDR3 has 13 amino acids. The CDR3 DNA follows: TGTGCCACCAGCAGAGGCAGGGGAAATGAGCAGTTCTTC. As protein: CATSRGRGNEQFF.

This clonotype was counted between two and nine times. The chain uses TRBV5-4 and TRBJ2-7; 7 bases align to TRBD1. The CDR3 totals 13 residues. V gave up 0 bases and J gave up 7 bases; unmatched junction bases: 4. Per germline, CDR1 SGHNT and CDR2 YYREEE (reference sequence). The CDR3 is CASSLVGQREQYV. The CDR3 bases are TGTGCCAGCAGCTTGGTGGGACAGAGGGAGCAGTACGTC.

This clonotype was seen more than once but under ten times. The chain uses TRBV27 and TRBJ2-1, with unresolved D. The length of the CDR3 is 15 residues. V lost 0 bases to trimming and J lost 2 bases, with 8 bases between them. Germline V gene sequence: CDR1 MNHEY, CDR2 SMNVEV (reference sequence). CDR3 sequence reads: CASSLSEPTYNEQFF. In DNA form, the CDR3 reads TGTGCCAGCAGTTTATCCGAACCTACCTACAATGAGCAGTTCTTC.

This chain uses TRBV19 with TRBJ2-7; 11 nucleotides match TRBD1. From germline, CDR1 is LNHDA and CDR2 SQIVND (reference sequence). The CDR3 runs to 15 residues. Losses at the gene ends were 5 bases for V and 0 bases for J; bases not matched to a gene: 3. CDR3 nucleotides: TGTGCCAGTAGTTCCGGGACAGGGGGCTCCTACGAGCAGTACTTC. Its protein product is CASSSGTGGSYEQYF.

This clonotype was detected a few times. The chain joins TRBV29-1 to TRBJ1-2, with D unclear. The CDR3 is 13 amino acids. Trimming stripped 1 base from V and 5 bases from J, with 11 bases between. The germline gives CDR1 SQVTM, CDR2 ANQGSEA. Here the CDR3 reads CSVEVSEPYGYTF. The CDR3 DNA is TGCAGCGTTGAAGTGTCAGAACCGTATGGCTACACCTTC.

This clonotype appeared a few times. CDR3 nucleotide sequence: TGTGCCAGCAGTTTCCTAGGGACAGGGAGAGGCAATGAGCAGTTCTTC. The encoded protein is CASSFLGTGRGNEQFF. The genes are TRBV6-5 and TRBJ2-1; 9 nucleotides align to TRBD1. The junction had 10 bases not matched to a gene; V was cut back by 4 bases and J by 6 bases. The CDR3 length is 16 residues. Germline CDR1 reads MNHEY; CDR2 reads SVGAGI.

This clonotype was seen a few times. The rearrangement uses TRBV7-2 and TRBJ2-3, with D possibly TRBD2 on 6 matching bases. The CDR3 extends over 16 amino acids. Germline V gene sequence: CDR1 SGHTA, CDR2 FQGNSA. The V and J ends lost 3 bases and 0 bases respectively, with 13 bases between them. CDR3 DNA sequence: TGTGCCAGCAGCTTCGTGCTAGCGACTAGCACAGATACGCAGTATTTT. The encoded protein is CASSFVLATSTDTQYF. Full variable domain (missing parts from reference TRBV7-2 and TRBJ2-3): GAGVSQSPSNKVTEKGKDVELRCDPISGHTALYWYRQSLGQGLEFLIYFQGNSAPDKSGLPSDRFSAERTGGSVSTLTIQRTQQEDSAVYLCASSFVLATSTDTQYFGPGTRLTVL.